This T cell receptor beta chain was retrieved from a study of response to subunit inactivated influenza vaccine. TCRdb recomputed calls from the RT-PCR reads with MiXCR, one row per CDR3 protein. This table has approximately 500,000 distinct CDR3 sequences, less than 25% appearing once. Separately, the same data were catalogued under a study of T cells expressing NK-cell markers. That paper adds: UMIs were included in TCR beta cDNA generated by 5'RACE template switching. Among CD8+ T cells from over 5 donors, dominant NKG2C+ clonotypes accounted for about 1.0-7.0%.

The source was CD4+ T cells sorted from PBMCs, collected less than 13 days after vaccination. The source is a man aged 50-60 years who received an inactivated influenza vaccine.

This CDR3 is CSARGRATGASGELFF. In DNA, the CDR3 is TGCAGTGCTAGGGGGCGGGCGACAGGGGCTAGCGGGGAGCTGTTTTTT. The J gene is TRBJ2-2, the V gene TRBV20-1; TRBD1 matches 8 bases. The CDR3 has 16 residues. In germline, CDR1 is DFQATT, CDR2 SNEGSKA (reference sequence). V lost 3 bases to trimming and J lost 7 bases; unmatched junction nucleotides: 13.